This T cell receptor beta chain was retrieved from a study of OX40 agonist ivuxolimab in advanced cancers. Study summary: With ivuxolimab, an agonistic anti-OX40 (CD134) antibody, patients were treated. Of the participants, 35% to 50% had some prior anti-PD-1, anti-PD-L1 or anti-CTLA-4 therapy, which was allowed. From about 23 to 85 years was the age range, with a mean of 60 years, and approximately 84% were male. Regarding the study as a whole: Dose levels from 0.1 to 3.0 mg/kg saw CD4+ and CD8+ blood T cells expand clonally by week 6.

Measured with immunoSEQ multiplex PCR; TCRdb has only the in-frame clones, and not every one. This table has some 80,000 clones, 89% appearing once. The CDR3 loop spans 15 amino acids. Germline V CDR1 and CDR2: SGHRS, YFSETQ. With 4 bases removed from V and 5 bases from J, the gap between germline ends came to 18 bases. Concerning this clone: Its matching antigen is unknown.

The chain combines TRBV5-1 with TRBJ1-2; a weak D match, TRBD1 (5 bases). The sequence came from an adult with an advanced solid tumor such as melanoma, head and neck, liver or kidney cancer. The input for sequencing was CD4+ or CD8+ T cells sorted from blood, taken in a trial of the OX40 agonist ivuxolimab. The DNA for the CDR3 is TGCGCCAGCAGCCCCCCAGAGTCGGGGCCATATGGCTACACCTTC. Amino acid sequence: CASSPPESGPYGYTF.